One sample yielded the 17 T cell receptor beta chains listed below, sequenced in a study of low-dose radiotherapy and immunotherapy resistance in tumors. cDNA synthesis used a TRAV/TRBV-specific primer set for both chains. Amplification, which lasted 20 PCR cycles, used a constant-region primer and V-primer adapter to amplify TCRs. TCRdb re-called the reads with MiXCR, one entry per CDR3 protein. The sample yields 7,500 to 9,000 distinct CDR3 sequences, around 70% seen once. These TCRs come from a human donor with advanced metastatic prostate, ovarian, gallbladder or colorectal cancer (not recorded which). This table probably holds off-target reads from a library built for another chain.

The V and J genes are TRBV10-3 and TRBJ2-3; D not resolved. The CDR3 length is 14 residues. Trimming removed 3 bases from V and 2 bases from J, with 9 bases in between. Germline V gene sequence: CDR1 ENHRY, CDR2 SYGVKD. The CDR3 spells CAISDGVNTDTQYF. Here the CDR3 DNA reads TGTGCCATCAGTGATGGGGTAAACACAGATACGCAGTATTTT.

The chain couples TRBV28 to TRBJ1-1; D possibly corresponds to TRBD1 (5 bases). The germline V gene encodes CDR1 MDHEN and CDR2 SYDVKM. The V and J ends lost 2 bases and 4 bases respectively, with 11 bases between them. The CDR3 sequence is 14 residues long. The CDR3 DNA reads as TGTGCCAGCAGTTTAGGTCTCGGGGGCACTGAAGCTTTCTTT. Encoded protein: CASSLGLGGTEAFF.

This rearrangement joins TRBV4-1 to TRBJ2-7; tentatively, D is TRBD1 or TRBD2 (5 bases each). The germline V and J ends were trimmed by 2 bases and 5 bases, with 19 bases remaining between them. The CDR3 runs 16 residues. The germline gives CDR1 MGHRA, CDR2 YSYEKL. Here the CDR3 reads CASSQLGVDPTNEQYF. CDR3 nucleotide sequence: TGCGCCAGCAGCCAACTGGGGGTTGACCCCACAAACGAGCAGTACTTC.

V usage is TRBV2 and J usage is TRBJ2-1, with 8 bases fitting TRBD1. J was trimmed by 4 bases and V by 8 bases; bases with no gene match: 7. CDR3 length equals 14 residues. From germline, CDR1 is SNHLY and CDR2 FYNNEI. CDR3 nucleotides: TGTGCCAGCTCCCCGGACAGGGCTTACAATGAGCAGTTCTTC. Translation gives CASSPDRAYNEQFF.

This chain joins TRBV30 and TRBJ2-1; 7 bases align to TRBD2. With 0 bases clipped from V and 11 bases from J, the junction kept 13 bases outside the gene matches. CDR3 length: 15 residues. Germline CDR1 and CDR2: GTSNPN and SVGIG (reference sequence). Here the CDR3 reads CAWSVKGPAGVQQFF. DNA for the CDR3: TGTGCCTGGAGTGTAAAGGGGCCGGCGGGAGTACAGCAGTTCTTC.

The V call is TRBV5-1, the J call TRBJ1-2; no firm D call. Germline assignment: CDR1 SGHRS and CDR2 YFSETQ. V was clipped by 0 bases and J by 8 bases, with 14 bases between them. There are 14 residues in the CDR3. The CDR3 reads CASSLDGLSEGYTF. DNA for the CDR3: TGCGCCAGCAGCTTGGATGGACTCTCGGAGGGCTACACCTTC.

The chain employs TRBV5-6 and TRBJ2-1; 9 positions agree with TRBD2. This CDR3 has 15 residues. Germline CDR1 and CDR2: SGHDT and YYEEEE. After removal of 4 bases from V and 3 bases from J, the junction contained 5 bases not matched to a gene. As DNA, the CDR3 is TGTGCCAGCAGCGGACGACTAGCGGTCTACAATGAGCAGTTCTTC. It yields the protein CASSGRLAVYNEQFF.

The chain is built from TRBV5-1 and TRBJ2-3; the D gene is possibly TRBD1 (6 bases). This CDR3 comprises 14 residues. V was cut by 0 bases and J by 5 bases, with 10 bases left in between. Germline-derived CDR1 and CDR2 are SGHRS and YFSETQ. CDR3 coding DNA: TGCGCCAGCAGCTTGGGGGGGCAACGAGATACGCAGTATTTT. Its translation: CASSLGGQRDTQYF.

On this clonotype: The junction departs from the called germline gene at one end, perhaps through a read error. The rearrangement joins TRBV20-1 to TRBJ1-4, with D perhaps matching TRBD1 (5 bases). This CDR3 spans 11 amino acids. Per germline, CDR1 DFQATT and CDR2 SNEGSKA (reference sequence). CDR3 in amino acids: CSAGDREKLFF. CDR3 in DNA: TGCAGTGCTGGAGACAGAGAAAAACTGTTTTTT.

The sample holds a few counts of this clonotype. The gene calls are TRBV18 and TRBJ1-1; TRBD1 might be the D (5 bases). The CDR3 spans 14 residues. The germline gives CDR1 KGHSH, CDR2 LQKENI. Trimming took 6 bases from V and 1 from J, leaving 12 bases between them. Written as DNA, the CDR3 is TGTGCCAGCTCGGGGGATATACCGAACACTGAAGCTTTCTTT. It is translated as CASSGDIPNTEAFF.

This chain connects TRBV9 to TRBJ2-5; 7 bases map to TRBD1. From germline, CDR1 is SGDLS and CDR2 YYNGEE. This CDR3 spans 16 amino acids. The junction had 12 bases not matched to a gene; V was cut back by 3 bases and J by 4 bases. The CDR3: CASSALQGVNGETQYF. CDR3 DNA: TGTGCCAGCAGCGCACTCCAGGGGGTGAATGGAGAGACCCAGTACTTC. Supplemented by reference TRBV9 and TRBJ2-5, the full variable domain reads DSGVTQTPKHLITATGQRVTLRCSPRSGDLSVYWYQQSLDQGLQFLIQYYNGEERAKGNILERFSAQQFPDLHSELNLSSLELGDSALYFCASSALQGVNGETQYFGPGTRLLVL.

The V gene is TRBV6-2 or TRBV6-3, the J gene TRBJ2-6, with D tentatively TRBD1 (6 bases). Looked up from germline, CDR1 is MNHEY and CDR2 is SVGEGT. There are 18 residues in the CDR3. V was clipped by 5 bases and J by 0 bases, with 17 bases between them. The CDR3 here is CASSAQQGTLSGANVLTF. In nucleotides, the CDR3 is TGTGCCAGCAGTGCCCAACAGGGAACACTCTCTGGGGCCAACGTCCTGACTTTC.

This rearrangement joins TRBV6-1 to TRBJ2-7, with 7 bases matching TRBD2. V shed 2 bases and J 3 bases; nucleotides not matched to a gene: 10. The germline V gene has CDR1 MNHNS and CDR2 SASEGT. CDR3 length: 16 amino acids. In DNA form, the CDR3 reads TGTGCCAGCAGTGAACACGGCGGGAGAGTCGGCTACGAGCAGTACTTC. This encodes CASSEHGGRVGYEQYF.

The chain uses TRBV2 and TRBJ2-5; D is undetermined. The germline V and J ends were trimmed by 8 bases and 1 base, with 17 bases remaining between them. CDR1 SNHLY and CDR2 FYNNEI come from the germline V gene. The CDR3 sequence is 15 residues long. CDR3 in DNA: TGTGCCAGCCTCGACCCGAACAGAAGCCAAGAGACCCAGTACTTC. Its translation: CASLDPNRSQETQYF. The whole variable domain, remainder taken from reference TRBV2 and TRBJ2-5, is EPEVTQTPSHQVTQMGQEVILRCVPISNHLYFYWYRQILGQKVEFLVSFYNNEISEKSEIFDDQFSVERPDGSNFTLKIRSTKLEDSAMYFCASLDPNRSQETQYFGPGTRLLVL.

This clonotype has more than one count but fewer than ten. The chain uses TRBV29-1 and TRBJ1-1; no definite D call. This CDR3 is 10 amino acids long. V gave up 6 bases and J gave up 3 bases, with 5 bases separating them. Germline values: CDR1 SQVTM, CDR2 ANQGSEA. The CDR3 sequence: CSVAHTEAFF. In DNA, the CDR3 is TGCAGCGTCGCGCACACTGAAGCTTTCTTT.

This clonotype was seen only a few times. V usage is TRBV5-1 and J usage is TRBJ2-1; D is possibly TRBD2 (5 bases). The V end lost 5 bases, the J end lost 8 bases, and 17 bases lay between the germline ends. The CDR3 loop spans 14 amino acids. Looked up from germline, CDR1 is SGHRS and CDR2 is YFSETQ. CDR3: CASSLTGIWDEQFF. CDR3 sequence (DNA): TGCGCCAGCAGTTTAACCGGGATTTGGGATGAGCAGTTCTTC. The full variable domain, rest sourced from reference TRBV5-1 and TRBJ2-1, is KAGVTQTPRYLIKTRGQQVTLSCSPISGHRSVSWYQQTPGQGLQFLFEYFSETQRNKGNFPGRFSGRQFSNSRSEMNVSTLELGDSALYLCASSLTGIWDEQFFGPGTRLTVL.

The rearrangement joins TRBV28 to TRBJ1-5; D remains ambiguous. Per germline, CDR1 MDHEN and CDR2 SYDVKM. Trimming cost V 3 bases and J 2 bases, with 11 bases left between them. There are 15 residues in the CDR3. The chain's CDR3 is CASSLTSGRNQPQHF. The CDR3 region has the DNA TGTGCCAGCAGTTTGACCTCTGGGCGCAATCAGCCCCAGCATTTT.